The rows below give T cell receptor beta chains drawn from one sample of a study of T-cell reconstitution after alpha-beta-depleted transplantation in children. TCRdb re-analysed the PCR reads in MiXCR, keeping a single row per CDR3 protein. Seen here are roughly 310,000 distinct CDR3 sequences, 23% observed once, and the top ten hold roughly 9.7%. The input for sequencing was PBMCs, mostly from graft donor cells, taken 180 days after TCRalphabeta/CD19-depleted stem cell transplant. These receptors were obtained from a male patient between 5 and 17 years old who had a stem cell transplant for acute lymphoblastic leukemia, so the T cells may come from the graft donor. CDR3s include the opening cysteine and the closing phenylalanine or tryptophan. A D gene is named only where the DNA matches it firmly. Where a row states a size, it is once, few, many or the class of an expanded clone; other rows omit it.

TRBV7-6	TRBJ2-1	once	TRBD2	CASSFPGLAGGSSYNEQFF	TGTGCCAGCAGCTTCCCGGGACTAGCGGGAGGGAGCTCCTACAATGAGCAGTTCTTC
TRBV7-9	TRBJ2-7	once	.	CASSLGTRWSQYEQYF	TGTGCCAGCAGCTTAGGCACTCGATGGAGTCAATACGAGCAGTACTTC
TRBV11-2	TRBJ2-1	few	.	CAGARGLSYNEQFF	TGTGCAGGGGCCAGGGGACTGTCATACAATGAGCAGTTCTTC
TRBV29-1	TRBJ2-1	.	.	CSVVGRAYNGQFF	TGCAGCGTTGTTGGCAGGGCCTACAATGGGCAGTTCTTC
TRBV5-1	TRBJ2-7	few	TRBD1	CASSFTQGTYEQYF	TGCGCCAGCAGCTTTACACAGGGGACCTACGAGCAGTACTTC
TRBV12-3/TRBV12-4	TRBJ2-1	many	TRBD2	CASSFSGRANEQFF	TGTGCCAGCAGTTTTAGCGGGAGGGCCAATGAGCAGTTCTTC
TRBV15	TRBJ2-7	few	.	CATSGGTSSYEQYF	TGTGCCACCAGCGGAGGAACGAGCTCCTACGAGCAGTACTTC
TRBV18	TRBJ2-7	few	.	CASSPPEGNYEQYF	TGTGCCAGCTCACCACCGGAAGGGAACTACGAGCAGTACTTC
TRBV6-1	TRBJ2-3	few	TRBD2	CASSSSGRRADTQYF	TGTGCCAGCAGCTCAAGCGGGAGGAGGGCAGATACGCAGTATTTT
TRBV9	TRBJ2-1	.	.	CASSLWTTVNEQFF	TGTGCCAGCAGCCTGTGGACTACGGTCAATGAGCAGTTCTTC
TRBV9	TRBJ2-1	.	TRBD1	CASSVVSTGGYNEQFF	TGTGCCAGCAGCGTAGTTAGTACAGGGGGTTATAATGAGCAGTTCTTC
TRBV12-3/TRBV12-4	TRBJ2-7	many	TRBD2	CASSFSGAPLEQYF	TGTGCCAGCAGTTTCAGCGGGGCCCCCCTCGAGCAGTACTTC
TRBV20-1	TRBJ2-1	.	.	CSARVPTGNEQFF	TGCAGTGCTAGGGTCCCAACGGGCAATGAGCAGTTCTTC
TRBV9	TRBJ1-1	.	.	CASSHVVSYRGMSTEAFF	TGTGCCAGCAGCCATGTAGTAAGCTATCGGGGGATGAGCACTGAAGCTTTCTTT
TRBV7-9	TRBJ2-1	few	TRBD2	CASSQTSGVYNEQFF	TGTGCCAGCAGCCAAACTAGCGGGGTATACAATGAGCAGTTCTTC
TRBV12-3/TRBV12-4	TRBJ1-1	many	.	CASTLHLLGNTEAFF	TGTGCCAGCACTCTACACCTCTTAGGGAACACTGAAGCTTTCTTT
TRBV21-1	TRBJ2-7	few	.	CASSNSRDRNNEQYF	TGTGCCAGCAGCAATTCCCGGGACAGGAACAACGAGCAGTACTTC
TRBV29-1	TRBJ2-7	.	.	CSVEVKAGLRRGRNYEQYF	TGCAGCGTTGAAGTCAAGGCGGGATTGAGAAGGGGACGGAACTACGAGCAGTACTTC
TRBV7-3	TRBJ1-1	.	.	CASSLTLRGTEAFF	TGTGCCAGCAGCTTAACGTTGAGGGGCACTGAAGCTTTCTTT